These 27 T cell receptor beta chains were all obtained from the same sample, sequenced in a study of blood T cell repertoires in COVID-19. TCRdb's table, derived via immunoSEQ multiplex PCR, lists solely in-frame clones and lacks some. The sample holds more than 80,000 clones; under 85% are singletons and the top ten take 14%. The sequenced sample consisted of peripheral blood. These receptors originate from a woman aged 60 to 75 with acute or convalescent COVID-19.

The count of this clone is one. The genes are TRBV5-4 and TRBJ2-3; 11 positions match TRBD2. The CDR3 is 16 residues long. J gave up 2 bases and V 10 bases, and 12 bases lay outside the gene matches. CDR1 is SGHNT and CDR2 is YYREEE in the germline V gene (reference sequence). The CDR3 loop reads CAYGTSGRISTDTQYF. The CDR3 nucleotides read TGTGCCTACGGGACTAGCGGTAGGATTTCCACAGATACGCAGTATTTT.

This clone has just one count. This chain links TRBV2 with TRBJ1-5; 11 bases align to TRBD1. The trim removed 5 bases at V and 5 bases at J, leaving 8 bases unmatched. The length of the CDR3 is 16 residues. In germline, CDR1 is SNHLY, CDR2 FYNNEI. The CDR3 spells CASSSIWDRGDQPQHF. The CDR3 bases are TGTGCCAGCAGTTCCATTTGGGACAGGGGGGATCAGCCCCAGCATTTT.

Only a few counts were recorded for this clone. The chain has TRBV5-4 and TRBJ2-1; 9 positions match TRBD2. Germline V gene sequence: CDR1 SGHNT, CDR2 YYREEE (reference sequence). V shed 0 bases and J 4 bases; nucleotides not matched to a gene: 11. This CDR3 has 18 residues. The CDR3 DNA reads as TGTGCCAGCAGCTTGGAATGGGGGCTAGCGGGACGTTACAATGAGCAGTTCTTC. It specifies CASSLEWGLAGRYNEQFF.

This chain connects TRBV19 to TRBJ2-7, with 13 bases fitting TRBD2. The CDR3 loop spans 15 amino acids. Germline CDR1 and CDR2: LNHDA and SQIVND (reference sequence). Losses at the gene ends were 2 bases for V and 6 bases for J; bases not matched to a gene: 4. The CDR3 nucleotides read TGTGCCAGTAGTATACTCCGGACTAGCGGGAGCGAGCAGTACTTC. Translated: CASSILRTSGSEQYF.

This chain connects TRBV5-6 to TRBJ1-1; D may be TRBD1 (5 bases). The V end was cut by 3 bases, the J end by 5 bases, with 11 bases between. Germline V lookup: CDR1 SGHDT, CDR2 YYEEEE. This CDR3 region has 13 residues. The CDR3 region is CASSSMSGTEAFF. Written as DNA, the CDR3 is TGTGCCAGCAGCTCGATGTCAGGGACTGAAGCTTTCTTT.

V gene TRBV7-8 combines with J gene TRBJ2-3, with TRBD1 as a possible D gene (5 bases). The V gene's germline CDR1 is SGHVS and CDR2 FQNEAQ. Trimming shortened V by 5 bases and J by 4 bases, and 19 bases separated the two germline ends. The CDR3 runs to 16 residues. The CDR3, as DNA: TGTGCCAGCAGCCGGGTTAGACAGCCCTCCCCAGATACGCAGTATTTT. The encoded protein is CASSRVRQPSPDTQYF. Supplemented by reference TRBV7-8 and TRBJ2-3, the full variable domain reads GAGVSQSPRYKVAKRGQDVALRCDPISGHVSLFWYQQALGQGPEFLTYFQNEAQLDKSGLPSDRFFAERPEGSVSTLKIQRTQQEDSAVYLCASSRVRQPSPDTQYFGPGTRLTVL.

The V call is TRBV18, the J call TRBJ1-3; D call uncertain. Trimming removed 3 bases at V and 8 bases at J, with 14 bases between. CDR1 is KGHSH and CDR2 is LQKENI in the germline V gene. The CDR3 has 14 residues. CDR3 in amino acids: CASSPQEGVDTIYF. CDR3 in DNA: TGTGCCAGCTCACCTCAGGAAGGCGTGGACACCATATATTTT.

This clone was seen a handful of times. One end of the junction does not line up with germline, which may come from a read error. Additional DNA sequences in this sample encode the identical CDR3. The chain joins TRBV5-6 to TRBJ2-7; D is perhaps TRBD2 (9 bases). In germline, CDR1 is SGHDT, CDR2 YYEEEE. CDR3 length equals 16 residues. The CDR3 is CARRGGAGQAPYEQYF. CDR3 in DNA: TGCGCCCGCCGCGGGGGGGCGGGACAGGCCCCCTACGAGCAGTACTTC.

The chain recombines TRBV2 with TRBJ2-1, with 16 bases fitting TRBD2. There are 20 residues in the CDR3. Germline V gene data show CDR1 as SNHLY and CDR2 as FYNNEI. The V gene end was trimmed by 8 bases and the J gene end by 5 bases; junction bases not matched to a gene: 18. The CDR3: CASPSSSRGLAGGLNNEQFF. In DNA, the CDR3 is TGTGCCAGCCCCTCCTCCAGTCGGGGACTAGCGGGGGGGTTGAACAATGAGCAGTTCTTC.

This clone was seen a single time. The chain combines TRBV5-1 with TRBJ2-7; 9 bases are shared with TRBD2. This CDR3 has 16 amino acids. V lost 0 bases and J lost 3; bases outside the gene matches: 7. CDR1 and CDR2 (germline): SGHRS, YFSETQ. CDR3 sequence: CASSLVLAGTYYEQYF. The CDR3 DNA reads TGCGCCAGCAGCTTGGTTCTAGCGGGAACTTACTACGAGCAGTACTTC.

The chain uses TRBV27 and TRBJ2-1; D possibly corresponds to TRBD1 (6 bases). The CDR3 extends over 16 amino acids. The ends were cut back, 5 bases at V and 4 bases at J, with 18 bases in the middle. The germline CDR1 and CDR2 sequences are MNHEY and SMNVEV (reference sequence). The CDR3 nucleotides read TGTGCCAGCAGTAACCAAACCGGGACACTTTACAATGAGCAGTTCTTC. It encodes CASSNQTGTLYNEQFF.

In the case of this clone: The conserved phenylalanine or tryptophan is not found at the CDR3 terminus, so this likely reflects a read error. Because the CDR3's place on the DNA is in doubt, the DNA is left out and the CDR3 is given as listed by TCRdb. The chain uses TRBV5-4 and TRBJ1-3; the D call of TRBD1 is as the table states it, not checked on the DNA. The germline gives CDR1 SGHNT, CDR2 YYREEE (reference sequence). The CDR3 totals 9 residues, both ends included. The CDR3: CASSLTQGT.

J is TRBJ2-6 and V is TRBV7-9; 12 nucleotides align to TRBD1. Germline assignment: CDR1 SEHNR and CDR2 FQNEAQ (reference sequence). Trimming removed 6 bases from V and 0 bases from J; junction bases left unmatched: 3. The CDR3 runs 17 residues. The CDR3 loop is CASSGTGGFSGANVLTF. In DNA form, the CDR3 reads TGTGCCAGCAGTGGGACAGGGGGCTTCTCTGGGGCCAACGTCCTGACTTTC.

The rearrangement links TRBV3-1 (or the pseudogene TRBV3-2) to TRBJ2-1, with D tentatively TRBD2 (5 bases). Germline CDR1 LGHDT, CDR2 YNNKEL (reference sequence). This CDR3 spans 15 amino acids. V dropped 4 bases and J dropped 2 bases, with 12 bases sitting between them. The CDR3 region has the DNA TGTGCCAGCAGCCCCCAGAGGGCAACCTACAATGAGCAGTTCTTC. As protein: CASSPQRATYNEQFF.

This rearrangement joins TRBV5-7 to TRBJ2-3; D is perhaps TRBD1 (5 bases). TRBV5-7 is noted as an ORF with a role that remains uncertain. The CDR3 runs 17 residues. Trimming cost V 4 bases and J 2 bases, with 20 bases left between them. The CDR3 DNA is TGTGCCAGCAGCCCCCCCCCACGGACACAAGACACAGATACGCAGTATTTT. Protein product: CASSPPPRTQDTDTQYF.

The rearrangement links TRBV19 to TRBJ2-2; 11 bases line up with TRBD1. Unmatched junction bases numbered 7, after V lost 6 bases and J lost 4 bases. The CDR3 loop spans 16 amino acids. Germline CDR1 reads LNHDA; CDR2 reads SQIVND (reference sequence). The CDR3: CASSQGQGAGTGELFF. DNA of the CDR3: TGTGCCAGTAGCCAAGGACAGGGGGCAGGCACCGGGGAGCTGTTTTTT.

The rearrangement links TRBV6-2 or TRBV6-3 to TRBJ1-2; D ambiguous. V gave up 1 base and J gave up 4 bases, with 25 bases separating them. CDR1 is MNHEY, CDR2 SVGEGT, per germline. The CDR3 contains 19 residues. The CDR3 here is CASSYLHTIFPTAVYGYTF. The CDR3 DNA sequence: TGTGCCAGCAGTTACTTACACACAATTTTTCCTACAGCTGTCTATGGCTACACCTTC.

The V gene is TRBV19, the J gene TRBJ2-1; 9 nucleotides line up with TRBD2. V lost 6 bases and J lost 8; bases outside the gene matches: 14. This CDR3 is 16 amino acids long. Germline CDR1 reads LNHDA; CDR2 reads SQIVND (reference sequence). The CDR3 here is CASSPYSGSAPDEQFF. CDR3 DNA sequence: TGTGCCAGTAGCCCCTATAGCGGGAGTGCTCCAGATGAGCAGTTCTTC.

The V call is TRBV5-6, the J call TRBJ2-3; 9 positions agree with TRBD2. The ends lost 2 bases at V and 3 bases at J; junction bases unmatched: 7. Per the germline V gene, CDR1 is SGHDT and CDR2 is YYEEEE. CDR3 length: 16 amino acids. The CDR3 DNA is TGTGCCAGCAGCTTCCAGCGGGAGGCCACTACAGATACGCAGTATTTT. It codes for CASSFQREATTDTQYF.

The rearrangement uses TRBV5-4 and TRBJ2-3; D is possibly TRBD2 (5 bases). V gave up 2 bases and J gave up 3 bases, with 10 bases separating them. Germline lookup yields CDR1 SGHNT and CDR2 YYREEE (reference sequence). This CDR3 is built from 14 residues. The CDR3 loop is CASSFTGTTDTQYF. The DNA for the CDR3 is TGTGCCAGCAGCTTCACGGGAACGACAGATACGCAGTATTTT.

The chain recombines TRBV7-2 with TRBJ1-5, with TRBD1 matching over 9 bases. CDR1 is SGHTA and CDR2 is FQGNSA in the germline V gene. The CDR3 is made up of 15 amino acids. The V and J ends lost 5 bases and 4 bases, in that order; junction bases with no gene match: 6. The CDR3 loop is CASSPGTGQNQPQHF. The CDR3, as DNA: TGTGCCAGCAGCCCCGGGACAGGGCAGAATCAGCCCCAGCATTTT.

This clone was picked up one time. V usage is TRBV27 and J usage is TRBJ1-4; TRBD1 agrees at 7 bases. Germline trimming cut 1 base from V and 5 bases from J; bases unmatched to any gene: 4. CDR1 and CDR2 (germline): MNHEY, SMNVEV (reference sequence). The CDR3 covers 15 residues. CDR3 coding DNA: TGTGCCAGCAGTTTATGGGCCAGGGGGAATGAAAAACTGTTTTTT. Amino acids: CASSLWARGNEKLFF.

This clone has a single count. The genes are TRBV5-1 and TRBJ2-2; 10 bases map to TRBD1. This CDR3 region has 15 residues. With 0 bases clipped from V and 5 bases from J, the junction kept 1 base outside the gene matches. Germline V gene sequence: CDR1 SGHRS, CDR2 YFSETQ. In DNA, the CDR3 is TGCGCCAGCAGCTTGGAGGGACAGGGGACCGGGGAGCTGTTTTTT. The encoded protein is CASSLEGQGTGELFF.

The chain joins TRBV5-6 to TRBJ2-4, with 13 bases that match TRBD2. V lost 1 base and J lost 8; bases outside the gene matches: 3. The CDR3 sequence is 15 residues long. The germline gives CDR1 SGHDT, CDR2 YYEEEE. CDR3 in amino acids: CASSLTSGGADIQYF. CDR3 in DNA: TGTGCCAGCAGCTTGACTAGCGGGGGGGCTGACATTCAGTACTTC. Looking up the rest from reference TRBV5-6 and TRBJ2-4 gives the full variable domain: DAGVTQSPTHLIKTRGQQVTLRCSPKSGHDTVSWYQQALGQGPQFIFQYYEEEERQRGNFPDRFSGHQFPNYSSELNVNALLLGDSALYLCASSLTSGGADIQYFGAGTRLSVL.

The V call is TRBV2, the J call TRBJ1-1, with 8 bases aligning to TRBD1. V shed 7 bases, J shed 4 bases, and the junction held 8 bases outside the gene matches. CDR1 is SNHLY and CDR2 is FYNNEI in the germline V gene. The CDR3 extends over 14 amino acids. The chain's CDR3 is CASTGQGAGTEAFF. The CDR3 region has the DNA TGTGCCAGCACTGGACAGGGAGCGGGCACTGAAGCTTTCTTT.

The rearrangement uses TRBV18 and TRBJ2-7; 7 bases are a match to TRBD2. Germline V CDR1 and CDR2: KGHSH, LQKENI. V lost 3 bases, J lost 4 bases, and 3 bases stayed unmatched. The CDR3 loop spans 13 amino acids. CDR3 in amino acids: CASSPAGGYEQYF. CDR3 coding DNA: TGTGCCAGCTCACCCGCCGGGGGGTACGAGCAGTACTTC.

The rearrangement joins TRBV12-5 to TRBJ2-3; D uncertain. The CDR3 totals 15 residues. CDR1 LGHNT and CDR2 FRNRAP come from the germline V gene. With 1 base removed from V and 4 bases from J, the gap between germline ends came to 12 bases. CDR3 DNA: TGTGCTAGTGGTTTGGGAGAGGCATTGGCAGATACGCAGTATTTT. Translation: CASGLGEALADTQYF.